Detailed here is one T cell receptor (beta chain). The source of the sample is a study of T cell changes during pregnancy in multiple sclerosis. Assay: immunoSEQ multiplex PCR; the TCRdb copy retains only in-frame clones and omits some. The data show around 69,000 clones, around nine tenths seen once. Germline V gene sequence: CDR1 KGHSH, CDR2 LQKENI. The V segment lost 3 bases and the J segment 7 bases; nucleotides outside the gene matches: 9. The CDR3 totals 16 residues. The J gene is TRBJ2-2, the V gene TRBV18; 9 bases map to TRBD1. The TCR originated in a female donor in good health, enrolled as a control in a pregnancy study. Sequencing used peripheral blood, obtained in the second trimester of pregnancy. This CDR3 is CASSPPGQGVGGELFF. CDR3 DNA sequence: TGTGCCAGCTCACCTCCGGGACAGGGAGTTGGCGGGGAGCTGTTTTTT.